This entry lists 14 T cell receptor beta chains sequenced from one sample in a study of T cell changes during pregnancy in multiple sclerosis. The data were produced by immunoSEQ multiplex PCR, yet TCRdb's version contains in-frame clones alone and is incomplete. This sample has more than 55,000 clones, with roughly 92% found just once. The sequencing here drew on peripheral blood, taken in the first trimester of pregnancy. These receptors all come from a female donor in good health, enrolled as a control in a pregnancy study.

The table lists this clone with a count of one. The J gene is TRBJ2-3, the V gene TRBV9; the D gene is possibly TRBD2 (6 bases). Per germline, CDR1 SGDLS and CDR2 YYNGEE. Trimming took off 0 bases at V and 6 bases at J, with 14 bases between the two ends. The CDR3 length is 15 residues. CDR3 in amino acids: CASSVVGGSGDTQYF. The CDR3 nucleotides read TGTGCCAGCAGCGTAGTTGGGGGGTCGGGGGATACGCAGTATTTT.

Note on this clone: One end of the junction fails to match germline, which may point to a read error. This chain connects TRBV7-7 to TRBJ2-1, with 10 bases aligning to TRBD2. The germline CDR1 and CDR2 sequences are SSHAT and FNYEAQ (reference sequence). This CDR3 comprises 15 residues. CDR3 region: CASSLSGRGSNEQFF. Here the CDR3 DNA reads TGTGCTAGCAGCTTAAGCGGGAGGGGCTCCAATGAGCAGTTCTTC.

This clone has just a few counts. The chain uses TRBV28 and TRBJ1-5, with D possibly TRBD1 on 6 matching bases. Trimming cost V 7 bases and J 6 bases, with 13 bases left between them. The CDR3 length is 13 residues. Per germline, CDR1 MDHEN and CDR2 SYDVKM. CDR3 in DNA: TGTGCCAGCACCAACCAGGGGTTTCAGCCCCAGCATTTT. Translation: CASTNQGFQPQHF.

The chain uses TRBV29-1 and TRBJ1-4, with TRBD1 as a possible D gene (5 bases). There are 14 residues in the CDR3. Germline values: CDR1 SQVTM, CDR2 ANQGSEA. V was cut by 4 bases and J by 4 bases, with 13 bases left in between. In DNA, the CDR3 is TGCAGCGTTGCGGCGGGGCCAATTAATGAAAAACTGTTTTTT. Encoded protein: CSVAAGPINEKLFF.

The chain is built from TRBV5-4 and TRBJ2-1; no clear D. V was clipped by 0 bases and J by 6 bases, with 7 bases between them. Germline V CDR1 and CDR2: SGHNT, YYREEE (reference sequence). The CDR3 runs to 13 residues. In DNA form, the CDR3 reads TGTGCCAGCAGCTTGGGGTCGGTCAATGAGCAGTTCTTC. Protein sequence: CASSLGSVNEQFF.

This chain's CDR3 is CASTPGTGGVWTNEKLFF. The CDR3 nucleotides are TGTGCCAGCACGCCCGGGACAGGGGGCGTGTGGACTAATGAAAAACTGTTTTTT. The chain carries TRBV2 and TRBJ1-4; 12 bases align to TRBD1. V trimming: 7 bases; J trimming: 2 bases; junction bases outside the gene matches: 11. CDR3 length equals 18 residues. Germline CDR1 is SNHLY and CDR2 is FYNNEI.

The chain couples TRBV5-1 to TRBJ2-7, with TRBD2 matching 11 bases. The CDR3 sequence is 16 residues long. V shed 2 bases and J 0 bases; nucleotides not matched to a gene: 4. In germline, CDR1 is SGHRS, CDR2 YFSETQ. The DNA for the CDR3 is TGCGCCAGCAGCTTTGGCGGGACTAGCGGCTCCTACGAGCAGTACTTC. This codes for CASSFGGTSGSYEQYF.

The CDR3 loop reads CASSPGPWGFYEQYF. The CDR3 DNA is TGTGCCAGCAGTCCAGGGCCCTGGGGATTCTACGAGCAGTACTTC. This chain links TRBV5-6 with TRBJ2-7; D might be TRBD1 (5 bases). This CDR3 spans 15 amino acids. Trimming pared 5 bases from V and 3 bases from J, leaving 18 bases between. The V gene's germline CDR1 is SGHDT and CDR2 YYEEEE.

The rearrangement uses TRBV5-1 and TRBJ2-7, with D perhaps matching TRBD2 (7 bases). V lost 0 bases and J lost 4, with 17 bases in between. Germline V gene lookup returns CDR1 SGHRS and CDR2 YFSETQ. The CDR3 runs 16 residues. The DNA of the CDR3 is TGCGCCAGCAGCTTGGGCCCCCGAGGGGGGGGGTACGAGCAGTACTTC. Its translation: CASSLGPRGGGYEQYF.

The V and J genes are TRBV21-1 and TRBJ2-7; the table gives TRBD2 as D, unverified against the DNA. TRBV21-1 is listed as a pseudogene. CDR3 length: 16 residues. CDR3 coding DNA: TGTGCCAGCAGCAAAAAAGGGACTAGCGGGAGGCACGAGCAGTACTTC. Amino acid sequence: CASSKKGTSGRHEQYF.

The chain is built from TRBV29-1 and TRBJ1-1; unclear D gene. Per germline, CDR1 SQVTM and CDR2 ANQGSEA. This CDR3 contains 14 residues. V gave up 2 bases and J gave up 4 bases, with 14 bases separating them. DNA of the CDR3: TGCAGCGTTGAATTGGCTCCTGGGAGCACTGAAGCTTTCTTT. Translating gives CSVELAPGSTEAFF.

The chain couples TRBV4-2 to TRBJ2-2; tentative D call: TRBD2 (5 bases). Trimming pared 0 bases from V and 0 bases from J, leaving 8 bases between. Germline CDR1 is LGHNA and CDR2 is YNFKEQ. The CDR3 extends over 16 amino acids. In nucleotides, the CDR3 is TGTGCCAGCAGCCAAGAAAGCGGAGCGAACACCGGGGAGCTGTTTTTT. Translation: CASSQESGANTGELFF.

V and J are TRBV5-1 and TRBJ1-2; D gene ambiguous. Germline CDR1 and CDR2: SGHRS and YFSETQ. The ends were cut back, 1 base at V and 8 bases at J, with 6 bases in the middle. The length of the CDR3 is 11 residues. DNA for the CDR3: TGCGCCAGCAGCTTGAAGAGCGGCTACACCTTC. Amino acid sequence: CASSLKSGYTF.

The chain recombines TRBV10-3 with TRBJ2-3, with 12 bases aligning to TRBD2. Per the germline V gene, CDR1 is ENHRY and CDR2 is SYGVKD. With 5 bases clipped from V and 4 bases from J, the junction kept 22 bases outside the gene matches. The CDR3 has 21 residues. The CDR3 DNA reads TGTGCCATCAGTTCCAGTTTAGGGACTCGACTAGCGGGAGAGTCCCCAGATACGCAGTATTTT. Amino acids: CAISSSLGTRLAGESPDTQYF.